This is a list of T cell receptor beta chains from one sample in a study of neurological immune-mediated disorders. In TCRdb, the 5' RACE reads were re-called with MiXCR into one record per CDR3 protein. The sample has around 130,000 distinct CDR3 sequences, about 3.2% seen once. Specimen: PBMCs. The source of these receptors is a woman aged 25 to 39 with multiple sclerosis. CDR3s include the opening cysteine and the closing phenylalanine or tryptophan. Each record gives: CDR3 protein, CDR3 DNA, clone size, J gene, D gene, V gene. A D gene is named only where the DNA matches it firmly. Size values are once, few and many counts, or a class for expanded clones, and some rows have none.

CDR3 protein: CASSQGPGEYGYTF
CDR3 DNA: TGCGCCAGCAGCCAAGGTCCAGGAGAATATGGCTACACCTTC
clone size: many
J gene: TRBJ1-2
D gene: NA
V gene: TRBV4-3

CDR3 protein: CASSSQRSSGSRYNEQFF
CDR3 DNA: TGTGCCAGCAGTTCCCAACGATCTAGCGGGAGTAGATACAATGAGCAGTTCTTC
clone size: many
J gene: TRBJ2-1
D gene: TRBD2
V gene: TRBV12-3/TRBV12-4

CDR3 protein: CATSRDQASSSYNSPLHF
CDR3 DNA: TGTGCCACCAGCCGAGACCAGGCCTCCTCTTCCTATAATTCACCCCTCCACTTT
clone size: many
J gene: TRBJ1-6
D gene: NA
V gene: TRBV15

CDR3 protein: CASSYQALSVYEQYF
CDR3 DNA: TGTGCCAGCAGTTACCAAGCTTTGTCAGTCTACGAGCAGTACTTC
clone size: many
J gene: TRBJ2-7
D gene: NA
V gene: TRBV6-2/TRBV6-3

CDR3 protein: CSATATSASTDTQYF
CDR3 DNA: TGCAGTGCTACCGCAACTAGCGCCAGCACAGATACGCAGTATTTT
clone size: many
J gene: TRBJ2-3
D gene: TRBD2
V gene: TRBV20-1

CDR3 protein: CSASHNSRYEQFF
CDR3 DNA: TGCAGTGCTAGCCATAATTCTAGATATGAGCAGTTCTTC
clone size: many
J gene: TRBJ2-1
D gene: NA
V gene: TRBV20-1

CDR3 protein: CASSPRLARNEQFF
CDR3 DNA: TGTGCCAGCAGCCCTCGACTAGCGCGCAATGAGCAGTTCTTC
clone size: many
J gene: TRBJ2-1
D gene: TRBD2
V gene: TRBV3-1

CDR3 protein: CSVVDWIGGYTF
CDR3 DNA: TGCAGCGTAGTCGACTGGATTGGTGGCTACACCTTC
clone size: many
J gene: TRBJ1-2
D gene: NA
V gene: TRBV29-1

CDR3 protein: CASSERNNEQFF
CDR3 DNA: TGCGCCAGCAGTGAGAGGAACAATGAGCAGTTCTTC
clone size: many
J gene: TRBJ2-1
D gene: NA
V gene: TRBV10-2

CDR3 protein: CASSYGTAYEQYF
CDR3 DNA: TGTGCCAGCAGCTATGGGACAGCCTACGAGCAGTACTTC
clone size: many
J gene: TRBJ2-7
D gene: TRBD1
V gene: TRBV5-6

CDR3 protein: CATSDGTSGIQNEQFF
CDR3 DNA: TGTGCCACCAGTGATGGGACTAGCGGGATCCAGAATGAGCAGTTCTTC
clone size: many
J gene: TRBJ2-1
D gene: TRBD2
V gene: TRBV24-1

CDR3 protein: CSAQPGGRVYGYTF
CDR3 DNA: TGCAGTGCTCAACCGGGGGGGCGAGTCTATGGCTACACCTTC
clone size: many
J gene: TRBJ1-2
D gene: NA
V gene: TRBV20-1

CDR3 protein: CSARLQGAAYNEQFF
CDR3 DNA: TGCAGTGCTAGACTCCAGGGGGCAGCATACAATGAGCAGTTCTTC
clone size: many
J gene: TRBJ2-1
D gene: TRBD1
V gene: TRBV20-1

CDR3 protein: CSVVRAAAAGGGYTF
CDR3 DNA: TGCAGCGTTGTTCGTGCAGCCGCAGCCGGGGGTGGCTACACCTTC
clone size: many
J gene: TRBJ1-2
D gene: NA
V gene: TRBV29-1

CDR3 protein: CASSLAAAGQLHEQYF
CDR3 DNA: TGTGCCAGCAGCTTAGCTGCGGCGGGGCAACTCCACGAGCAGTACTTC
clone size: many
J gene: TRBJ2-7
D gene: NA
V gene: TRBV7-2

CDR3 protein: CASSEAQGSYGYTF
CDR3 DNA: TGTGCCAGCAGCGAAGCCCAGGGCAGCTATGGCTACACCTTC
clone size: NA
J gene: TRBJ1-2
D gene: NA
V gene: TRBV7-6

CDR3 protein: CASSQEWGGPEKLFF
CDR3 DNA: TGCGCCAGCAGCCAAGAGTGGGGAGGGCCCGAAAAACTGTTTTTT
clone size: many
J gene: TRBJ1-4
D gene: NA
V gene: TRBV4-3

CDR3 protein: CASSQGREYNEQFF
CDR3 DNA: TGCGCCAGCAGCCAGGGCAGGGAATACAATGAGCAGTTCTTC
clone size: many
J gene: TRBJ2-1
D gene: NA
V gene: TRBV4-3

CDR3 protein: CASSTSKAYEQYF
CDR3 DNA: TGCGCCAGCAGCACATCTAAAGCCTACGAGCAGTACTTC
clone size: many
J gene: TRBJ2-7
D gene: NA
V gene: TRBV5-1

CDR3 protein: CASSLGASVGDTQYF
CDR3 DNA: TGTGCCAGCAGCTTAGGAGCAAGCGTCGGAGATACGCAGTATTTT
clone size: many
J gene: TRBJ2-3
D gene: NA
V gene: TRBV11-2

CDR3 protein: CASSESVGQGLYGYTF
CDR3 DNA: TGCGCCAGCAGTGAGTCAGTTGGCCAGGGACTTTATGGCTACACCTTC
clone size: many
J gene: TRBJ1-2
D gene: NA
V gene: TRBV10-2

CDR3 protein: CSATLVGGSLNEQYF
CDR3 DNA: TGCAGTGCTACCCTCGTAGGCGGGAGTTTAAACGAGCAGTACTTC
clone size: many
J gene: TRBJ2-7
D gene: TRBD2
V gene: TRBV20-1

CDR3 protein: CASSMLQGGTEAFF
CDR3 DNA: TGTGCCAGCAGCATGTTACAGGGGGGCACTGAAGCTTTCTTT
clone size: many
J gene: TRBJ1-1
D gene: TRBD1
V gene: TRBV9

CDR3 protein: CASSEDRGQGQPQHF
CDR3 DNA: TGTGCCAGCAGTGAGGACAGGGGTCAGGGGCAGCCCCAGCATTTT
clone size: many
J gene: TRBJ1-5
D gene: TRBD1
V gene: TRBV6-5

CDR3 protein: CASSRPAGSSTDTQYF
CDR3 DNA: TGTGCCAGCAGTCGCCCGGCGGGCAGCTCCACAGATACGCAGTATTTT
clone size: many
J gene: TRBJ2-3
D gene: NA
V gene: TRBV6-2/TRBV6-3

CDR3 protein: CSVEQGAYGYTF
CDR3 DNA: TGCAGCGTTGAACAGGGGGCTTATGGCTACACCTTC
clone size: many
J gene: TRBJ1-2
D gene: TRBD1
V gene: TRBV29-1

CDR3 protein: CASSYSTGGYEQYF
CDR3 DNA: TGTGCCAGCAGTTACTCGACAGGGGGCTACGAGCAGTACTTC
clone size: many
J gene: TRBJ2-7
D gene: TRBD1
V gene: TRBV6-2/TRBV6-3

CDR3 protein: CASSLGGSLYEQYF
CDR3 DNA: TGTGCCAGCAGCTTGGGGGGCAGTCTCTACGAGCAGTACTTC
clone size: many
J gene: TRBJ2-7
D gene: NA
V gene: TRBV5-6

CDR3 protein: CASSLSRGDQPQHF
CDR3 DNA: TGTGCCAGCAGTTTATCAAGAGGGGATCAGCCCCAGCATTTT
clone size: many
J gene: TRBJ1-5
D gene: NA
V gene: TRBV12-3/TRBV12-4

CDR3 protein: CASSLDREGYTF
CDR3 DNA: TGCGCCAGCAGCTTGGACAGGGAAGGCTACACCTTC
clone size: many
J gene: TRBJ1-2
D gene: NA
V gene: TRBV5-1

CDR3 protein: CASSGPTSGGDNQPQHF
CDR3 DNA: TGCGCCAGCAGTGGGCCAACCTCGGGGGGCGACAATCAGCCCCAGCATTTT
clone size: many
J gene: TRBJ1-5
D gene: NA
V gene: TRBV10-1

CDR3 protein: CASSGFREEAYEQYF
CDR3 DNA: TGTGCCAGCAGCGGATTCAGGGAAGAGGCCTACGAGCAGTACTTC
clone size: NA
J gene: TRBJ2-7
D gene: NA
V gene: TRBV7-8